This T cell receptor (beta chain) comes out of a study of identical twins. Germline CDR1 ENHRY, CDR2 SYGVKD. The CDR3 has 14 residues. The trim removed 5 bases at V and 4 bases at J, leaving 6 bases unmatched. Overall study results and limits: Insertions were fewer in abundant cord blood beta clonotypes, whereas memory repertoires showed none of this pattern.

TCRdb reprocessed the 5' RACE reads via MiXCR and lists one record per CDR3 protein. This sample has roughly 500,000 distinct CDR3 sequences, with less than 25% found just once. This clonotype was picked up a small number of times. The antigen is not known. These data are also associated with another study on T cells expressing NK-cell markers.

Sequencing was done on a sample of CD4+ T cells sorted from blood. The TCR sequence derives from a woman aged 18-35 years in good health. This chain links TRBV10-3 with TRBJ1-1; 8 bases match TRBD1. The CDR3 bases are TGTGCCATCAGTTCCGGACAGGGAGGCACTGAAGCTTTCTTT. It specifies CAISSGQGGTEAFF.